These T cell receptor beta chains were read from a single sample in a study of CD8 T cells in Susac syndrome. TCRdb called the immunoSEQ multiplex PCR reads again in MiXCR, with one record for every CDR3 protein. The sample includes under 350,000 distinct CDR3 sequences, 92% seen only once; the top ten take over 0.05%. Sequences were obtained from CD4+ T cells from PBMCs. These receptors originate from a human donor with multiple sclerosis. The CDR3 runs from the conserved cysteine through the conserved F or W. A D gene is named only where the DNA matches it firmly. Some rows have no size entry. The others give once, few or many, or a class for an expanded clone.

-,TRBJ1-2,-,TRBV18,TGTGCCAGCTCAACCACCAGAGAACAGGGTGGCTACACCTTC,CASSTTREQGGYTF
-,TRBJ1-2,once,TRBV9,TGTGCCAGCAGCGTTACCCCTTGGGATGGCTACACCTTC,CASSVTPWDGYTF
TRBD1,TRBJ2-5,-,TRBV9,TGTGCCAGCAGCGCGGGACAGGGTTTCCGGGAAGAGACCCAGTACTTC,CASSAGQGFREETQYF
-,TRBJ1-4,-,TRBV5-1,TGCGCCAGCAGCTTGTCGCCTTCTGAAAAACTGTTTTTT,CASSLSPSEKLFF
-,TRBJ2-5,-,TRBV5-5,TGTGCCAGCAGCCGCGACAGCCCAGAGACCCAGTACTTC,CASSRDSPETQYF
TRBD2,TRBJ2-5,-,TRBV2,TGTGCCAGCAGGGGGGGGACTAGCGGGGCACAAGAGACCCAGTACTTC,CASRGGTSGAQETQYF
-,TRBJ1-4,-,TRBV12-3/TRBV12-4,TGTGCCAGCAGTTTCCGGACAGCACTAAATGAAAAACTGTTTTTT,CASSFRTALNEKLFF
-,TRBJ2-5,-,TRBV3-1,TGTGCCAGCGCCGAGGTCCCGGGGATCCAGACCCAGTACTTC,CASAEVPGIQTQYF
-,TRBJ1-1,-,TRBV12-3/TRBV12-4,TGTGCCAGCAGCGTTCCGGGGAGCGGCACTGAAGCTTTCTTT,CASSVPGSGTEAFF
-,TRBJ1-5,-,TRBV15,TGTGCCACCAGCAGCTACAAATGGAGCAATCAGCCCCAGCATTTT,CATSSYKWSNQPQHF
TRBD1,TRBJ2-7,-,TRBV5-4,TGTGCCAGCAGCCAAGCAGGGACAGGGGTCTACGAGCAGTACTTC,CASSQAGTGVYEQYF
-,TRBJ1-4,-,TRBV5-1,TGCGCCAGCAGCTTGGTGGCGGGTTCTTCGGAAAAACTGTTTTTT,CASSLVAGSSEKLFF
-,TRBJ2-2,-,TRBV7-3,TGTGCCAGCAGCTTCGGGACCAACACCGGGGAGCTGTTTTTT,CASSFGTNTGELFF
-,TRBJ1-2,-,TRBV3-1,TGTGCCAGCAGCCAACCCAGGGGCTATGGCTACACCTTC,CASSQPRGYGYTF
-,TRBJ1-4,once,TRBV5-6,TGTGCCAGCAGCTCATGGGTCCCAGAGGAAAAACTGTTTTTT,CASSSWVPEEKLFF
-,TRBJ1-2,-,TRBV29-1,TGCAGCGTTGGGGCAGGGGATTGGAGCTATGGCTACACCTTC,CSVGAGDWSYGYTF
TRBD2,TRBJ2-2,-,TRBV20-1,TGCAGTGCTAGAAGACTAGCGGGGGGGACCGGGGAGCTGTTTTTT,CSARRLAGGTGELFF
TRBD1,TRBJ1-1,-,TRBV24-1,TGTGCCACCAGTGAATCACTACCGGGACAGGGTCAGGTGAGGGTGAACACTGAAGCTTTCTTT,CATSESLPGQGQVRVNTEAFF
-,TRBJ1-1,-,TRBV20-1,TGCAGTGCTGGACGGGGCACTGAAGCTTTCTTT,CSAGRGTEAFF
-,TRBJ1-1,once,TRBV5-4,TGTGCCAGCAGCTTTGATGTAAACACTGAAGCTTTCTTT,CASSFDVNTEAFF
TRBD2,TRBJ2-7,-,TRBV29-1,TGCAGCGTTGAATCGGCGGGAGCTGCCTACGAGCAGTACTTC,CSVESAGAAYEQYF
-,TRBJ2-1,-,TRBV6-2/TRBV6-3,TGTGCCAGCAGTTACTTACCTAGGGGCTCAAACAATGAGCAGTTCTTC,CASSYLPRGSNNEQFF
-,TRBJ1-1,-,TRBV9,TGTGCCAGCAGCGTAGAGGGGCTGAGGGGCACTGAAGCTTTCTTT,CASSVEGLRGTEAFF
-,TRBJ1-1,-,TRBV7-9,TGTGCCAGCAGCTCGTATCAAACCTCAGGTGCTTTCTTT,CASSSYQTSGAFF
TRBD1,TRBJ2-2,-,TRBV19,TGTGCCAGTAGTATTCGCAGGACAGGCACCGGGGAGCTGTTTTTT,CASSIRRTGTGELFF
TRBD1,TRBJ1-2,-,TRBV29-1,TGCAGCGTCCGGACAGGGGCTAACTATGGCTACACCTTC,CSVRTGANYGYTF
TRBD1,TRBJ1-5,-,TRBV20-1,TGCAGTGCTAGAGACCCCAGGGGAGACAGGGCTCGACAGCCCCAGCATTTT,CSARDPRGDRARQPQHF
TRBD1,TRBJ2-1,-,TRBV2,TGTGCCAGCAGTAAAGGGACAGGCAATGAGCAGTTCTTC,CASSKGTGNEQFF
-,TRBJ1-3,-,TRBV7-2,TGTGCCAGCAGCTTAGTGCAGGGGTCCGAAAACACCATATATTTT,CASSLVQGSENTIYF
-,TRBJ2-1,-,TRBV11-2,TGTGCCAGCAGCTTAGATCGGAGCGGCGAGCAGTTCTTC,CASSLDRSGEQFF
TRBD1,TRBJ2-1,-,TRBV12-3/TRBV12-4,TGTGCCAGCAGTGATACTGCCGGGACAGGGGGCCACAATGAGCAGTTCTTC,CASSDTAGTGGHNEQFF
TRBD2,TRBJ2-7,-,TRBV14,TGTGCCAGCAGCCACCAAACTAGCGGGATACACGAGCAGTACTTC,CASSHQTSGIHEQYF